This TCR beta chain was obtained from a study of neurological immune-mediated disorders. General observations from the study: None of the CDR3 amino acid sequences of expanded clones were shared across subjects, and this suggested private repertoires in all groups. Falling below healthy controls, multiple sclerosis showed the least TCR clonal expansion, while HTLV-1-associated myelopathy showed the most.

Time point defined: longitudinal time-point 2. PBMCs numbering 2 million and stored at -80 C yielded the unsorted libraries. The germline CDR1 and CDR2 sequences are MDHEN and SYDVKM. The CDR3 length is 17 residues. Losses at the gene ends were 6 bases for V and 5 bases for J; bases not matched to a gene: 14. This clonotype was counted many times. The antigen is not known. The cDNA was synthesized by means of template-switch 5'RACE, which was carried out with 10-nucleotide random UMIs. One entry per CDR3 protein, called by TCRdb with MiXCR from the 5' RACE reads. The table lists 60,000 to 75,000 distinct CDR3 sequences, around 10% of them singletons, with around an eighth in the top ten.

Specimen: PBMCs. V and J are TRBV28 and TRBJ2-1; 9 bases match TRBD2. The clonotype was recovered from a young man in good health. The CDR3 coding sequence is TGTGCCAGCAGCAAGAAAAGGGGTAGCGGGAGCCACAATGAGCAGTTCTTC. Its translation: CASSKKRGSGSHNEQFF.